This TCR beta chain comes out of a study of T cell changes during pregnancy in multiple sclerosis. This CDR3 contains 16 residues. Trimming at V came to 5 bases and at J to 9 bases, leaving 8 bases not matched to a gene. Germline values: CDR1 MDHEN, CDR2 SYDVKM. TCRdb's table, derived via immunoSEQ multiplex PCR, lists solely in-frame clones and lacks some. The table has 65,000 to 85,000 clones, roughly 94% seen once. This sequence originates from a female donor with multiple sclerosis, enrolled in a pregnancy study. The gene calls are TRBV28 and TRBJ2-2; 14 nucleotides line up with TRBD2. The material was CD4+ T cells from peripheral blood mononuclear cells, obtained after pregnancy. CDR3 nucleotide sequence: TGTGCCAGCAGTCACCGACTAGCGGGAGGGTACCGGGAGCTGTTTTTT. It yields the protein CASSHRLAGGYRELFF.